This T cell receptor (beta chain) was found in a study of monozygotic twins with inflammatory bowel disease. Regarding this clonotype: Its specificity is unknown.

One entry per CDR3 protein, without DNA, is what TCRdb gives after re-calling the 5' RACE reads. This sample's table has more than 75,000 distinct CDR3 sequences. Points from the study as a whole: Any single strong signal or clonotype tied to IBD lacked support. The sharing of clonotypes with others was lower in IBD patients than in healthy twins, especially with disease activity. Distinguishing T cell subtypes was not possible. Variability in patient repertoires may have come partly from differing immunosuppressive treatments.

The TCR comes from a human donor with ulcerative colitis or Crohn's disease, or a healthy co-twin of an affected twin (not recorded which). Sequenced sample: blood.

Here the CDR3 reads CASSFGSGNTIYF. The genes are TRBV5-5 and TRBJ1-3. CDR1 and CDR2 (germline): SGHKS, YYEKEE (reference sequence). The CDR3 spans 13 residues.